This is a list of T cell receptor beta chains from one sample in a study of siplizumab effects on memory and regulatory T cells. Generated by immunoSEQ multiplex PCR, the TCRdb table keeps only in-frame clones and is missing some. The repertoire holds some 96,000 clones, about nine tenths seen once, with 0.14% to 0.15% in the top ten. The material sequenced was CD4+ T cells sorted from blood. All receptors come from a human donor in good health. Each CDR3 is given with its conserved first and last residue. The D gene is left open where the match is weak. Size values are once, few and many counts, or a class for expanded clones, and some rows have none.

cdr3_nt: TGTGCCAGCAGTTACTCCAGGGGAGACACTGAAGCTTTCTTT
cdr3_aa: CASSYSRGDTEAFF
j_call: TRBJ1-1
v_call: TRBV6-5
clone_size: NA
d_call: NA

cdr3_nt: TGTGCCAGCAGTAGGACAGGGAGCACCGGGGAGCTGTTTTTT
cdr3_aa: CASSRTGSTGELFF
j_call: TRBJ2-2
v_call: TRBV5-4
clone_size: once
d_call: TRBD1

cdr3_nt: TGTGCCAGCTCCCAGACAGAAGTCGGAGAAAAACTGTTTTTT
cdr3_aa: CASSQTEVGEKLFF
j_call: TRBJ1-4
v_call: TRBV18
clone_size: NA
d_call: NA

cdr3_nt: TGTGCCACCAGCATCGGGCTCCAGAACACTGAAGCTTTCTTT
cdr3_aa: CATSIGLQNTEAFF
j_call: TRBJ1-1
v_call: TRBV15
clone_size: NA
d_call: NA

cdr3_nt: TGTGCCTGGAGTAGCGGGGGGGATTCCTACGAGCAGTACTTC
cdr3_aa: CAWSSGGDSYEQYF
j_call: TRBJ2-7
v_call: TRBV30
clone_size: NA
d_call: TRBD2

cdr3_nt: TGTGCCAGCAGTCTAGGGGGACAGGGGAGATATAATTCACCCCTCCACTTT
cdr3_aa: CASSLGGQGRYNSPLHF
j_call: TRBJ1-6
v_call: TRBV27
clone_size: NA
d_call: TRBD1

cdr3_nt: TGTGCCACCAGCACATCTAGCGGGGGGTGGAATGAGCAGTTCTTC
cdr3_aa: CATSTSSGGWNEQFF
j_call: TRBJ2-1
v_call: TRBV15
clone_size: NA
d_call: TRBD2

cdr3_nt: TGTGCCAGCAAGGGATATAGCAATCAGCCCCAGCATTTT
cdr3_aa: CASKGYSNQPQHF
j_call: TRBJ1-5
v_call: TRBV2
clone_size: few
d_call: NA

cdr3_nt: TGTGCCATCAGTGAGGACAGTCGAAATAGCAATCAGCCCCAGCATTTT
cdr3_aa: CAISEDSRNSNQPQHF
j_call: TRBJ1-5
v_call: TRBV10-3
clone_size: NA
d_call: NA

cdr3_nt: TGTGCCAGCAGTTTAGTGAATTCACCCCTCCACTTT
cdr3_aa: CASSLVNSPLHF
j_call: TRBJ1-6
v_call: TRBV6-5
clone_size: NA
d_call: NA

cdr3_nt: TGTGCCAGCAGCGTAGAAGGGTCCCGAGGTACTAATGAAAAACTGTTTTTT
cdr3_aa: CASSVEGSRGTNEKLFF
j_call: TRBJ1-4
v_call: TRBV9
clone_size: once
d_call: NA

cdr3_nt: TGTGCCAGCGGGACGGGGGCGCAATATGGCTACACCTTC
cdr3_aa: CASGTGAQYGYTF
j_call: TRBJ1-2
v_call: TRBV6-5
clone_size: NA
d_call: NA

cdr3_nt: TGTGCCAGCAGCTTGGGCGGGGGTTCCCCCTACGAGCAGTACTTC
cdr3_aa: CASSLGGGSPYEQYF
j_call: TRBJ2-7
v_call: TRBV5-6
clone_size: NA
d_call: TRBD2

cdr3_nt: TGTGCCAGCAGTCATCAGGGGCATCAAGGCTACACCTTC
cdr3_aa: CASSHQGHQGYTF
j_call: TRBJ1-2
v_call: TRBV28
clone_size: NA
d_call: NA

cdr3_nt: TGTGCCAGCAGTTTATCTGGTGAAAAACTGTTTTTT
cdr3_aa: CASSLSGEKLFF
j_call: TRBJ1-4
v_call: TRBV28
clone_size: NA
d_call: NA

cdr3_nt: TGTGCCAGCAGCCAAGAGGAAAGGAAACCAACCTACGAGCAGTACTTC
cdr3_aa: CASSQEERKPTYEQYF
j_call: TRBJ2-7
v_call: TRBV4-2
clone_size: NA
d_call: NA

cdr3_nt: TGTGCCAGCAGGGGTTCAGGGTCTTCCTTCGGCTCCTATAATTCACCCCTCCACTTT
cdr3_aa: CASRGSGSSFGSYNSPLHF
j_call: TRBJ1-6
v_call: TRBV7-9
clone_size: NA
d_call: NA

cdr3_nt: TGCGCCAGCAGCTTGGGGACGCAGGGAAACACCATATATTTT
cdr3_aa: CASSLGTQGNTIYF
j_call: TRBJ1-3
v_call: TRBV5-1
clone_size: NA
d_call: NA

cdr3_nt: TGCGCCAGCAGCTTGCCCCAGGCTAATTCACCCCTCCACTTT
cdr3_aa: CASSLPQANSPLHF
j_call: TRBJ1-6
v_call: TRBV5-1
clone_size: NA
d_call: NA

cdr3_nt: TGTGCCAGCAGTGAAGGTAGCGGGGGGCCCACAGATACGCAGTATTTT
cdr3_aa: CASSEGSGGPTDTQYF
j_call: TRBJ2-3
v_call: TRBV7-2
clone_size: NA
d_call: TRBD2

cdr3_nt: TGCGCCAGCAGCCGCGGGGGGGCCCACAATGAGCAGTTCTTC
cdr3_aa: CASSRGGAHNEQFF
j_call: TRBJ2-1
v_call: TRBV5-1
clone_size: once
d_call: TRBD2

cdr3_nt: TGTGCCAGCATAACAGGGGGCCGGAAGGCTGAAGCTTTCTTT
cdr3_aa: CASITGGRKAEAFF
j_call: TRBJ1-1
v_call: TRBV28
clone_size: NA
d_call: TRBD1

cdr3_nt: TGTGCCAGCAGGGCAACTCGGGGATTTGAAGCTTTCTTT
cdr3_aa: CASRATRGFEAFF
j_call: TRBJ1-1
v_call: TRBV2
clone_size: NA
d_call: NA

cdr3_nt: TGTGCCAGTACAGGGAGGGGCTCCTACGAGCAGTACTTC
cdr3_aa: CASTGRGSYEQYF
j_call: TRBJ2-7
v_call: TRBV19
clone_size: few
d_call: TRBD2

cdr3_nt: TGCGCCAGCGCCCTCGGGACACCGGATAATTCACCCCTCCACTTT
cdr3_aa: CASALGTPDNSPLHF
j_call: TRBJ1-6
v_call: TRBV10-1
clone_size: NA
d_call: NA

cdr3_nt: TGCGCCAGCAGCTTGGGTGCGGGTTGGGCTTTCTTT
cdr3_aa: CASSLGAGWAFF
j_call: TRBJ1-1
v_call: TRBV5-1
clone_size: NA
d_call: NA

cdr3_nt: TGTGCCAGCAGCTTAGTAGCGGGGGGACCCCAAGAGACCCAGTACTTC
cdr3_aa: CASSLVAGGPQETQYF
j_call: TRBJ2-5
v_call: TRBV7-9
clone_size: NA
d_call: TRBD2

cdr3_nt: TGTGCCAGCAGCTTAGCGGGGAGCGACCTTTCCTACGAGCAGTACTTC
cdr3_aa: CASSLAGSDLSYEQYF
j_call: TRBJ2-7
v_call: TRBV7-2
clone_size: NA
d_call: NA

cdr3_nt: TGCGCCAGCAGCCCCGGAGGGGACTATGGCTACACCTTC
cdr3_aa: CASSPGGDYGYTF
j_call: TRBJ1-2
v_call: TRBV4-3
clone_size: NA
d_call: NA

cdr3_nt: TGTGCCAGCAGTGAATTTGGCGAGCAGTACTTC
cdr3_aa: CASSEFGEQYF
j_call: TRBJ2-7
v_call: TRBV25-1
clone_size: once
d_call: NA

cdr3_nt: TGTGCCAGTAGTATAGTAGCCAGGGCGGGGGCCAACGTCCTGACTTTC
cdr3_aa: CASSIVARAGANVLTF
j_call: TRBJ2-6
v_call: TRBV19
clone_size: NA
d_call: NA

cdr3_nt: TGTGCCAGCAGTTTCCCAGGGCAGGTCGCTTCCTACGAGCAGTACTTC
cdr3_aa: CASSFPGQVASYEQYF
j_call: TRBJ2-7
v_call: TRBV6-6
clone_size: NA
d_call: NA

cdr3_nt: TGCGCCAGCAGGGGTAGCGGGGGGTCAAAGAATGAGCAGTTCTTC
cdr3_aa: CASRGSGGSKNEQFF
j_call: TRBJ2-1
v_call: TRBV5-1
clone_size: NA
d_call: TRBD2

cdr3_nt: TGTGCCAGCAGCTTAACGAGGGAGCTCTCCTACAATGAGCAGTTCTTC
cdr3_aa: CASSLTRELSYNEQFF
j_call: TRBJ2-1
v_call: TRBV7-3
clone_size: NA
d_call: NA

cdr3_nt: TGCGCCAGCAGCACCGGGACTAGCGGGGGGCTCACACAGTATTTT
cdr3_aa: CASSTGTSGGLTQYF
j_call: TRBJ2-3
v_call: TRBV5-1
clone_size: NA
d_call: TRBD2

cdr3_nt: TGTGCCAGCAGCTTAGCCGGGACAGGGTTCGTATCAGATACGCAGTATTTT
cdr3_aa: CASSLAGTGFVSDTQYF
j_call: TRBJ2-3
v_call: TRBV7-8
clone_size: NA
d_call: TRBD1

cdr3_nt: TGTGCCAGCAGACCGGGACCGGTGAACACTGAAGCTTTCTTT
cdr3_aa: CASRPGPVNTEAFF
j_call: TRBJ1-1
v_call: TRBV5-6
clone_size: NA
d_call: NA

cdr3_nt: TGTGCCATCAGTCCCAGTGATTACGAGCAGTACTTC
cdr3_aa: CAISPSDYEQYF
j_call: TRBJ2-7
v_call: TRBV10-3
clone_size: NA
d_call: NA

cdr3_nt: TGTGCCAGCGCCAGCGGAAACACAGATACGCAGTATTTT
cdr3_aa: CASASGNTDTQYF
j_call: TRBJ2-3
v_call: TRBV7-9
clone_size: NA
d_call: NA

cdr3_nt: TGTGCCAGCAGCTTGGGACAGGTCGAGTATAGCAATCAGCCCCAGCATTTT
cdr3_aa: CASSLGQVEYSNQPQHF
j_call: TRBJ1-5
v_call: TRBV7-2
clone_size: NA
d_call: TRBD1

cdr3_nt: TGTGCCAGCACGATCAGACAGGGGATCTACGAGCAGTACTTC
cdr3_aa: CASTIRQGIYEQYF
j_call: TRBJ2-7
v_call: TRBV6-5
clone_size: NA
d_call: TRBD1

cdr3_nt: TGTGCCAGCAGCTTGGTTACAGGGGACTACGAGCAGTACTTC
cdr3_aa: CASSLVTGDYEQYF
j_call: TRBJ2-7
v_call: TRBV7-2
clone_size: once
d_call: TRBD1

cdr3_nt: TGTGCCAGCAGCCATGGGACAGGTTCCAATCAGCCCCAGCATTTT
cdr3_aa: CASSHGTGSNQPQHF
j_call: TRBJ1-5
v_call: TRBV7-8
clone_size: NA
d_call: TRBD1

cdr3_nt: TGTGCCATCAGTGTACCAGCCACAGATACGCAGTATTTT
cdr3_aa: CAISVPATDTQYF
j_call: TRBJ2-3
v_call: TRBV10-3
clone_size: NA
d_call: NA

cdr3_nt: TGTGCTTTGGGGGGGACCGCTGGCCACGAGCAGTACTTC
cdr3_aa: CALGGTAGHEQYF
j_call: TRBJ2-7
v_call: TRBV28
clone_size: NA
d_call: TRBD2

cdr3_nt: TGTGCCAGCAGTGAAGCTTTCTTAACGGGACAGCCCCAGCATTTT
cdr3_aa: CASSEAFLTGQPQHF
j_call: TRBJ1-5
v_call: TRBV6-1
clone_size: NA
d_call: NA

cdr3_nt: TGCGCCAGCAGAACAGGGAACAATCAGCCCCAGCATTTT
cdr3_aa: CASRTGNNQPQHF
j_call: TRBJ1-5
v_call: TRBV5-1
clone_size: once
d_call: NA

cdr3_nt: TGTGCCAGCAGCAACGCAGTGGGTGAAAATTCACCCCTCCACTTT
cdr3_aa: CASSNAVGENSPLHF
j_call: TRBJ1-6
v_call: TRBV9
clone_size: few
d_call: NA

cdr3_nt: TGTGCTAGTGGGGACTATAATTCACCCCTCCACTTT
cdr3_aa: CASGDYNSPLHF
j_call: TRBJ1-6
v_call: TRBV12-5
clone_size: NA
d_call: NA

cdr3_nt: TGTGCCAGCAGCCCACAGATACAAGCTTTCTTT
cdr3_aa: CASSPQIQAFF
j_call: TRBJ1-1
v_call: TRBV7-9
clone_size: NA
d_call: NA

cdr3_nt: TGTGCCAGCAGTGGGACAGGGAATGGCTACACCTTC
cdr3_aa: CASSGTGNGYTF
j_call: TRBJ1-2
v_call: TRBV25-1
clone_size: NA
d_call: TRBD1